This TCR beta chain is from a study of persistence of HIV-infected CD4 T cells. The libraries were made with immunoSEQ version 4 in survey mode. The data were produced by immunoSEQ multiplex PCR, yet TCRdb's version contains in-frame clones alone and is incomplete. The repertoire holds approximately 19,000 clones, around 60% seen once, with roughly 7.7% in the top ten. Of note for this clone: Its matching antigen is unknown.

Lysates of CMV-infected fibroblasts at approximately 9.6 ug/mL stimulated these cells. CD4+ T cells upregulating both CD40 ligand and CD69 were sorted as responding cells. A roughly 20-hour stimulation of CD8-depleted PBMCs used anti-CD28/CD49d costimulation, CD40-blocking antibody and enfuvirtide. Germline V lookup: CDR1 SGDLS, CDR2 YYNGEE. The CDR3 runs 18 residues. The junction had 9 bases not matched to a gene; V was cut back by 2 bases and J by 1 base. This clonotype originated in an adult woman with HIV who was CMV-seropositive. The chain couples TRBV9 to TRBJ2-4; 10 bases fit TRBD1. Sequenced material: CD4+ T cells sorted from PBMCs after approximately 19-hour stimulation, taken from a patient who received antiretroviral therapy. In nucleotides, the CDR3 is TGTGCCAGCAGCGTGGGACAGGGGTATCGTTCTGCCAAAAACATTCAGTACTTC. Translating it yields CASSVGQGYRSAKNIQYF. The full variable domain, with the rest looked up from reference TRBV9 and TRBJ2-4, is DSGVTQTPKHLITATGQRVTLRCSPRSGDLSVYWYQQSLDQGLQFLIQYYNGEERAKGNILERFSAQQFPDLHSELNLSSLELGDSALYFCASSVGQGYRSAKNIQYFGAGTRLSVL.